This entry lists 27 T cell receptor beta chains sequenced from one sample in a study of response to subunit inactivated influenza vaccine. TCRdb reprocessed the RT-PCR reads via MiXCR and lists one record per CDR3 protein. The repertoire holds approximately 730,000 distinct CDR3 sequences, with roughly 14% as singletons. The specimen was PBMCs from blood, collected less than 15 days before vaccination. The receptors shown here come from a man aged 50 to 59 who received an inactivated influenza vaccine.

This clonotype was seen more than once but under ten times. The DNA is omitted, as the CDR3 cannot be located on it reliably, and the CDR3 follows TCRdb's listing. The genes are TRBV6-2 or TRBV6-3 and TRBJ2-3. Germline V gene lookup returns CDR1 MNHEY and CDR2 SVGEGT. The CDR3 totals 15 residues, both ends included. Here the CDR3 reads CASSTSGLRTDTQYF.

The J gene is TRBJ2-1, the V gene TRBV14, with D unresolved. The CDR3 sequence is 15 residues long. Germline V gives CDR1 SGHDN, CDR2 FVKESK. With 1 base removed from V and 1 base from J, the gap between germline ends came to 8 bases. The CDR3 loop is CASSQVLPSYNEQFF. For the CDR3, the DNA is TGTGCCAGCAGCCAAGTCCTACCATCCTACAATGAGCAGTTCTTC.

The chain is built from TRBV5-1 and TRBJ2-7; no clear D. Trimming took 4 bases from V and 4 from J, leaving 18 bases between them. Per germline, CDR1 SGHRS and CDR2 YFSETQ. This CDR3 spans 15 amino acids. Written as DNA, the CDR3 is TGCGCCAGCAGCCGCCTAGACCCGCGTCTATACGAGCAGTACTTC. Its protein product is CASSRLDPRLYEQYF.

The V call is TRBV9, the J call TRBJ2-7; D call uncertain. The length of the CDR3 is 14 residues. Trimming stripped 0 bases from V and 3 bases from J, with 10 bases between. CDR1 SGDLS and CDR2 YYNGEE come from the germline V gene. The CDR3 reads CASSVGILSYEQYF. CDR3 coding DNA: TGTGCCAGCAGCGTAGGCATCTTGAGCTACGAGCAGTACTTC. The whole variable domain, filled in from reference TRBV9 and TRBJ2-7, reads DSGVTQTPKHLITATGQRVTLRCSPRSGDLSVYWYQQSLDQGLQFLIQYYNGEERAKGNILERFSAQQFPDLHSELNLSSLELGDSALYFCASSVGILSYEQYFGPGTRLTVT.

The chain couples TRBV20-1 to TRBJ2-5; 11 positions agree with TRBD2. After removal of 0 bases from V and 5 bases from J, the junction contained 11 bases not matched to a gene. The V gene's germline CDR1 is DFQATT and CDR2 SNEGSKA (reference sequence). The CDR3 has 17 residues. CDR3 sequence (DNA): TGCAGTGCTAGAGACACTATAGCGGGAGGGCCTCGGGAGACCCAGTACTTC. Translated: CSARDTIAGGPRETQYF.

There are many counts of this clonotype. In nucleotides, the CDR3 is TGCAGTGCTAGACCGGACAGTCTTAATGAAAAACTGTTTTTT. This encodes CSARPDSLNEKLFF. The chain uses TRBV20-1 and TRBJ1-4; D might be TRBD1 (6 bases). Germline CDR1 is DFQATT and CDR2 is SNEGSKA (reference sequence). This CDR3 contains 14 residues. V was shortened by 2 bases and J by 4 bases, with 11 bases between the two germline ends.

This clonotype was detected only a few times. This rearrangement joins TRBV6-5 to TRBJ2-5; the D is unclear. The CDR3 has 13 residues. The V gene's germline CDR1 is MNHEY and CDR2 SVGAGI. The V and J ends lost 2 bases and 3 bases respectively, with 7 bases between them. The CDR3 sequence is CASSYDPEETQYF. The CDR3 DNA sequence: TGTGCCAGCAGTTACGACCCAGAAGAGACCCAGTACTTC.

This clonotype appeared a few times. The rearrangement links TRBV27 to TRBJ2-7; 11 bases fit TRBD1. The V segment lost 6 bases and the J segment 5 bases; nucleotides outside the gene matches: 6. Germline CDR1 reads MNHEY; CDR2 reads SMNVEV (reference sequence). CDR3 length: 14 amino acids. The CDR3 region has the DNA TGTGCCAGCAGCTCGGACAGGGGGCTTCACGAGCAGTACTTC. Protein product: CASSSDRGLHEQYF.

The gene calls are TRBV2 and TRBJ2-1; 8 bases are a match to TRBD2. V was clipped by 6 bases and J by 0 bases; unmatched bases: 4. Per germline, CDR1 SNHLY and CDR2 FYNNEI. The CDR3 contains 15 residues. In DNA form, the CDR3 reads TGTGCCAGCAGCGACCTAGCGGGCTCCTACAATGAGCAGTTCTTC. Protein: CASSDLAGSYNEQFF.

This chain joins TRBV27 and TRBJ2-5, with no clear D. Deletions cut 5 bases from V and 5 bases from J, with 12 bases between. Germline V gives CDR1 MNHEY, CDR2 SMNVEV (reference sequence). The length of the CDR3 is 13 residues. This CDR3 reads CASSRTFGETQYF. The CDR3 nucleotides read TGTGCCAGCAGTCGTACCTTCGGGGAGACCCAGTACTTC.

This clonotype showed up many times. This chain joins TRBV10-1 and TRBJ1-5, with D perhaps matching TRBD1 (6 bases). V shed 1 base and J shed 1 base, with 20 bases lying between them. This CDR3 has 19 amino acids. Germline CDR1 is WNHNN and CDR2 is SYGVQD (reference sequence). The CDR3 sequence is CASSEYRVGAGGSNQPQHF. CDR3 nucleotides: TGCGCCAGCAGTGAGTACAGGGTGGGGGCCGGGGGAAGCAATCAGCCCCAGCATTTT.

Ten or more counts support this clonotype. V and J are TRBV20-1 and TRBJ2-7; 8 nucleotides agree with TRBD2. CDR3 size: 13 residues. The trim removed 2 bases at V and 4 bases at J, leaving 4 bases unmatched. Germline V gene sequence: CDR1 DFQATT, CDR2 SNEGSKA (reference sequence). CDR3 sequence reads: CSARSGGAYEQYF. CDR3 nucleotides: TGCAGTGCTAGATCCGGGGGGGCTTACGAGCAGTACTTC.

This clonotype was seen a few times. This chain uses TRBV11-2 with TRBJ1-4, with no clear D. Germline CDR1 SGHAT, CDR2 FQNNGV. The CDR3 loop spans 16 amino acids. The V gene lost 6 bases and the J gene lost 7 bases, with 21 bases spanning the gap. The CDR3 protein is CASRSPRGRVGEKLFF. CDR3 bases: TGTGCCAGCAGATCCCCCCGCGGGAGAGTTGGTGAAAAACTGTTTTTT.

This clonotype was seen at least ten times. The chain couples TRBV12-3 or TRBV12-4 to TRBJ2-5, with TRBD2 matching 7 bases. The CDR3 sequence is 12 residues long. Trimming cost V 6 bases and J 5 bases; bases outside gene matches: 3. CDR3 DNA: TGTGCCAGCAGCTGGGGGGGGGAGACCCAGTACTTC. Residues: CASSWGGETQYF.

This clonotype has ten or more counts. V usage is TRBV4-3 and J usage is TRBJ1-6; D is uncertain. With 0 bases removed from V and 3 bases from J, the gap between germline ends came to 6 bases. CDR1 LGHNA and CDR2 YSLEER come from the germline V gene. This CDR3 spans 15 amino acids. In nucleotides, the CDR3 is TGCGCCAGCAGCCAAGACCCCGACTATAATTCACCCCTCCACTTT. Protein sequence: CASSQDPDYNSPLHF.

This clonotype was observed a few times. CDR3 sequence: CASSRDRVNYGYTF. DNA for the CDR3: TGCGCCAGCAGCCGAGACAGGGTTAACTATGGCTACACCTTC. The chain has TRBV4-3 and TRBJ1-2; 7 bases agree with TRBD1. Germline values: CDR1 LGHNA, CDR2 YSLEER. The V segment lost 4 bases and the J segment 1 base; nucleotides outside the gene matches: 3. The length of the CDR3 is 14 residues.

The CDR3 here is CASSERVGHSIQYF. The CDR3 region has the DNA TGTGCCAGCAGTGAAAGGGTTGGTCATAGCATTCAGTACTTC. The chain has TRBV2 and TRBJ2-4; D not resolved. V shed 2 bases and J shed 9 bases, with 14 bases lying between them. Germline V lookup: CDR1 SNHLY, CDR2 FYNNEI. This CDR3 spans 14 amino acids.

The chain links TRBV2 to TRBJ1-5; the match to TRBD1 covers 8 bases. Trimming took 7 bases from V and 3 from J; bases not matched to a gene: 8. The CDR3 loop spans 15 amino acids. Germline V lookup: CDR1 SNHLY, CDR2 FYNNEI. The CDR3 region is CASTGNRGANQPQHF. The CDR3 DNA is TGTGCCAGCACTGGGAACAGGGGGGCCAATCAGCCCCAGCATTTT. The whole variable domain, filled in from reference TRBV2 and TRBJ1-5, reads EPEVTQTPSHQVTQMGQEVILRCVPISNHLYFYWYRQILGQKVEFLVSFYNNEISEKSEIFDDQFSVERPDGSNFTLKIRSTKLEDSAMYFCASTGNRGANQPQHFGDGTRLSIL.

This clonotype was counted between two and nine times. CDR3 protein: CASSLDSWSTYEQYF. As DNA, the CDR3 is TGTGCCAGCAGCTTGGATAGCTGGAGTACCTACGAGCAGTACTTC. The gene calls are TRBV5-5 and TRBJ2-7; D is undetermined. Trimming cost V 0 bases and J 2 bases, with 12 bases left between them. This CDR3 is built from 15 residues. CDR1 is SGHKS and CDR2 is YYEKEE in the germline V gene (reference sequence).

This sequence joins TRBV7-2 and TRBJ2-7; the D gene is possibly TRBD1 (5 bases). V lost 3 bases and J lost 3, with 9 bases in between. The germline gives CDR1 SGHTA, CDR2 FQGNSA. This CDR3 is built from 13 residues. The CDR3 coding sequence is TGTGCCAGCAGCTTTCGACAGTTCTACGAGCAGTACTTC. This gives the protein CASSFRQFYEQYF.

The chain recombines TRBV11-2 with TRBJ1-3; D gene ambiguous. CDR3 length: 15 residues. V was trimmed by 5 bases and J by 4 bases, leaving 15 bases between them. The germline CDR1 and CDR2 sequences are SGHAT and FQNNGV. CDR3 protein: CASSPQGSIGNTIYF. CDR3 coding DNA: TGTGCCAGCAGCCCGCAAGGGTCTATCGGAAACACCATATATTTT.

In this sample, this clonotype turned up many times. The V gene is TRBV10-3, the J gene TRBJ2-3; 10 nucleotides match TRBD1. Germline-derived CDR1 and CDR2 are ENHRY and SYGVKD. After removal of 10 bases from V and 0 bases from J, the junction contained 10 bases not matched to a gene. The CDR3 has 16 amino acids. CDR3 amino acids: CATTTGTGDSTDTQYF. CDR3 sequence (DNA): TGTGCCACAACCACCGGGACAGGGGACAGCACAGATACGCAGTATTTT.

In its sample, this clonotype was seen a few times. The chain joins TRBV28 to TRBJ1-5; D uncertain. V was trimmed by 5 bases and J by 3 bases, leaving 8 bases between them. CDR1 MDHEN and CDR2 SYDVKM come from the germline V gene. The CDR3 has 13 amino acids. CDR3 region: CASSLGHNQPQHF. In DNA form, the CDR3 reads TGTGCCAGCAGTCTGGGCCACAATCAGCCCCAGCATTTT.

There are a few counts of this clonotype. The J gene is TRBJ2-7, the V gene TRBV12-3 or TRBV12-4; unclear D gene. This CDR3 has 13 amino acids. Trimming stripped 6 bases from V and 7 bases from J, with 16 bases between. CDR3 in DNA: TGTGCCAGCAGCCTCAGGAGAACGGAAGAGCAGTACTTC. This translates into CASSLRRTEEQYF.

This clonotype was seen more than once but under ten times. This chain joins TRBV9 and TRBJ2-5, with D possibly being TRBD1 (5 bases). The V gene's germline CDR1 is SGDLS and CDR2 YYNGEE. The CDR3 sequence is 15 residues long. Trimming took 3 bases from V and 0 from J, leaving 12 bases between them. The CDR3 nucleotides read TGTGCCAGCAGCGCCCAGGGAAGGTACCAAGAGACCCAGTACTTC. As protein: CASSAQGRYQETQYF.

Many counts were recorded for this clonotype. This sequence may be a read error, since a much larger clone differs from it by one base. V and J are TRBV7-9 and TRBJ2-5; D remains ambiguous. The CDR3 runs 11 residues. V lost 1 base and J 4 bases, leaving 1 base between the germline ends. Germline V gene sequence: CDR1 SEHNR, CDR2 FQNEAQ (reference sequence). CDR3 residues: CASSLVETQYF. For the CDR3, the DNA is TGTGCCAGCAGCTTAGTAGAGACCCAGTACTTC.

A few counts support this clonotype. The chain has TRBV20-1 and TRBJ2-5, with unresolved D. V lost 3 bases, J lost 2 bases, and 10 bases lay in between. The CDR3 loop spans 13 amino acids. In germline, CDR1 is DFQATT, CDR2 SNEGSKA (reference sequence). The CDR3 sequence is CSARPPGQETQYF. The CDR3 nucleotides are TGCAGTGCTAGGCCCCCAGGTCAAGAGACCCAGTACTTC.